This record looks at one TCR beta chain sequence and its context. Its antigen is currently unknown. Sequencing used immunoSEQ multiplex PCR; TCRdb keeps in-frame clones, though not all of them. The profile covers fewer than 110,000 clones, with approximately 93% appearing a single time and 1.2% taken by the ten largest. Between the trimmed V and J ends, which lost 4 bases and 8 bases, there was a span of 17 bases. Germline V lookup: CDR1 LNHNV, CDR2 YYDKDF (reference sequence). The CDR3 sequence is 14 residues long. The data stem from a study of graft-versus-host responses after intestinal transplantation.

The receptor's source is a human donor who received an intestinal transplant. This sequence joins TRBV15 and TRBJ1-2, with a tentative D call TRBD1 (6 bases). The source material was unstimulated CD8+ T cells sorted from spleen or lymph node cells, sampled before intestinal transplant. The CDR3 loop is CATSIGTIGAGYTF. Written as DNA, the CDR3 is TGTGCCACCAGCATAGGGACAATCGGGGCCGGCTACACCTTC.